The TCR beta chain described here comes from a study of blood T cells in healthy people across ages. The CDR3 sequence is 15 residues long. Germline assignment: CDR1 SGHTA and CDR2 FQGNSA. V gave up 5 bases and J gave up 0 bases, with 12 bases separating them. Next came a second PCR, run for about 7 to 12 cycles, which used a sample-barcoded 5' primer along with a J-beta primer mix. TCRdb reprocessed the 5' RACE reads with MiXCR, giving one entry per CDR3 protein. The data show 600,000 or so distinct CDR3 sequences, 47% seen once. In its sample, this clonotype was seen once. The clonotype comes from an elderly man in good health. The sample taken for sequencing was blood. This chain connects TRBV7-2 to TRBJ2-3, with D unclear. The CDR3 here is CASSLPTESTDTQYF. The CDR3 DNA sequence: TGTGCCAGCAGCCTCCCGACGGAAAGCACAGATACGCAGTATTTT.